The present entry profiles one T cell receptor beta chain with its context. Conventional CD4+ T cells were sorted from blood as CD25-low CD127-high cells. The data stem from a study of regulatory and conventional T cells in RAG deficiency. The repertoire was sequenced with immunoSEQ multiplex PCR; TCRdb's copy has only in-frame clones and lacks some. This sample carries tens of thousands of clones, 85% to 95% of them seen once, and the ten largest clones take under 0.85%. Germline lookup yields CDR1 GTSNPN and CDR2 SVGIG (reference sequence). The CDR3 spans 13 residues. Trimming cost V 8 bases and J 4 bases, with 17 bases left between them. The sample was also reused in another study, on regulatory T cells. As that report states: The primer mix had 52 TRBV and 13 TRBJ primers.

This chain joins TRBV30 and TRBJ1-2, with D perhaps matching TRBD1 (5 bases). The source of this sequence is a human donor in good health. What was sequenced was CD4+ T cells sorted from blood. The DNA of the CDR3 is TGTGCCGGGCCCGGGGGTGGAGGCTATGGCTACACCTTC. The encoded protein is CAGPGGGGYGYTF.